What follows are 11 T cell receptor beta chains derived from one specimen sequenced in a study of T cell responses to AZD1222 COVID-19 vaccine. Sequencing was performed with immunoSEQ multiplex PCR; in TCRdb, only in-frame clones are kept and a portion is missing. This table has 35,000 to 50,000 clones, 88% appearing once. This material consisted of peripheral blood, taken 28 days after the second AZD1222 dose. These receptors originate from an adult who received the AZD1222 COVID-19 vaccine.

This chain uses TRBV5-4 with TRBJ2-5; 7 bases fit TRBD2. The CDR3 covers 16 residues. Germline values: CDR1 SGHNT, CDR2 YYREEE (reference sequence). V shed 4 bases, J shed 5 bases, and the junction held 14 bases outside the gene matches. CDR3 sequence (DNA): TGTGCCAGCAGCCCGGAACTAGCGTTGGGGGGGGAGACCCAGTACTTC. It codes for CASSPELALGGETQYF.

The chain is built from TRBV10-3 and TRBJ1-6, with D uncertain. Germline assignment: CDR1 ENHRY and CDR2 SYGVKD. The V end was cut by 4 bases, the J end by 8 bases, with 12 bases between. The CDR3 is made up of 14 amino acids. The CDR3: CAISGSDGDSPLHF. In nucleotides, the CDR3 is TGTGCCATCAGTGGGAGTGATGGGGATTCACCCCTCCACTTT.

This rearrangement joins TRBV7-2 to TRBJ2-1; a weak D match, TRBD1 (5 bases). Germline CDR1 reads SGHTA; CDR2 reads FQGNSA. V lost 4 bases and J lost 6, with 16 bases in between. This CDR3 contains 15 residues. CDR3 DNA sequence: TGTGCCAGCAGCTCCGTGGTAGGGGCCAGCAATGAGCAGTTCTTC. It translates to CASSSVVGASNEQFF.

This chain connects TRBV18 to TRBJ2-2; D is uncertain. Germline CDR1 KGHSH, CDR2 LQKENI. Trimming removed 0 bases from V and 3 bases from J, with 5 bases in between. The length of the CDR3 is 14 residues. The CDR3 sequence: CASSPPGDTGELFF. The CDR3 region has the DNA TGTGCCAGCTCACCACCTGGAGACACCGGGGAGCTGTTTTTT.

The chain uses TRBV5-1 and TRBJ1-1, with 10 positions matching TRBD1. Trimming removed 2 bases from V and 4 bases from J; junction bases left unmatched: 11. The CDR3 sequence is 17 residues long. The germline CDR1 and CDR2 sequences are SGHRS and YFSETQ. The CDR3 loop reads CASSFNGPGQGSTEAFF. The CDR3 nucleotides read TGCGCCAGCAGCTTCAATGGCCCGGGACAGGGGAGCACTGAAGCTTTCTTT.

This chain uses TRBV25-1 with TRBJ1-3; tentatively, D is TRBD1 (5 bases). V was clipped by 9 bases and J by 2 bases, with 8 bases between them. CDR1 and CDR2 (germline): MGHDK, SYGVNS. The CDR3 sequence is 12 residues long. The CDR3 DNA follows: TGTGCCAGTACAGGAGCTGGAAACACCATATATTTT. Its translation: CASTGAGNTIYF.

This chain links TRBV6-5 with TRBJ2-7; D assignment may be TRBD1 or TRBD2 (6 bases each). The CDR3 totals 15 residues. The germline gives CDR1 MNHEY, CDR2 SVGAGI. V lost 6 bases and J 4 bases, leaving 19 bases between the germline ends. The CDR3 region is CASRASGGAVYEQYF. CDR3 DNA: TGTGCCAGCAGGGCCTCCGGGGGCGCGGTTTACGAGCAGTACTTC.

J is TRBJ1-3 and V is TRBV9; perhaps TRBD1 as D (6 bases). V dropped 3 bases and J dropped 2 bases, with 9 bases sitting between them. Germline CDR1 reads SGDLS; CDR2 reads YYNGEE. This CDR3 spans 14 amino acids. The CDR3, as DNA: TGTGCCAGCAGCGGAACAGGGCCTGGAAACACCATATATTTT. Protein product: CASSGTGPGNTIYF.

This rearrangement joins TRBV30 to TRBJ1-6; tentative D call: TRBD1 (6 bases). Trimming left V 3 bases short and J 8 bases short, with 17 bases between. Germline V gene data show CDR1 as GTSNPN and CDR2 as SVGIG (reference sequence). This CDR3 contains 15 residues. The CDR3 here is CAWSWAGARDSPLHF. The CDR3 region has the DNA TGTGCCTGGAGCTGGGCAGGGGCGAGGGATTCACCCCTCCACTTT.

On this clone: Germline and junction disagree at one end, which may indicate a read error. This chain connects TRBV15 to TRBJ1-6, with no clear D. The CDR3 covers 12 residues. Germline CDR1 is LNHNV and CDR2 is YYDKDF (reference sequence). CDR3 bases: TGTGCCACCAGCAGAGAAGGAGAGGACGCTAAGTTT. It yields the protein CATSREGEDAKF. Full variable domain (rest looked up from reference TRBV15 and TRBJ1-6): DAMVIQNPRYQVTQFGKPVTLSCSQTLNHNVMYWYQQKSSQAPKLLFHYYDKDFNNEADTPDNFQSRRPNTSFCFLDIRSPGLGDTAMYLCATSREGEDAKFGNGTRLTVT.

This chain links TRBV6-5 with TRBJ1-4, with 7 bases lining up with TRBD1. The J segment lost 5 bases and the V segment lost 4 bases, leaving 4 bases of the junction unmatched. The germline gives CDR1 MNHEY, CDR2 SVGAGI. The CDR3 runs 14 residues. The CDR3 sequence: CASSSGTANEKLFF. In DNA form, the CDR3 reads TGTGCCAGCAGTTCCGGGACAGCGAATGAAAAACTGTTTTTT.